This paragraph covers one TCR beta chain sequence. TCRdb analysed the reads with MiXCR anew, one entry per CDR3 protein. Of more than 85,000 distinct CDR3 sequences listed, more than 15% were seen once; the top ten hold approximately 8%. This sample is drawn from a study of T cell repertoires in cytomegalovirus infection. Germline V gene sequence: CDR1 SQVTM, CDR2 ANQGSEA. The CDR3 sequence is 12 residues long. The V end lost 2 bases, the J end lost 5 bases, and 9 bases lay between the germline ends. The sequence derives from a human donor in good health (CMV status not recorded). Some clones in this sample may be carry-over from other donors' samples. The V call is TRBV29-1, the J call TRBJ2-5; D perhaps matches TRBD1 (6 bases). Source material: PBMCs. CDR3 amino acids: CSVEYRDETQYF. For the CDR3, the DNA is TGCAGCGTTGAATACAGGGACGAGACCCAGTACTTC.